Sequencing of this TCR beta chain was carried out in a study of cytomegalovirus exposure and HLA in healthy donors (dated by TCRdb to about 2017). The study in broad terms: An earlier analysis of fewer than 750 of the donors reported under 300 Gb of sequence data and around 110 million unique TCR beta sequences obtained from around 190 million T cells. A few DR-DQ haplotypes were handled as single units for association and clustering because linkage in the cohort was strong. Among some 410 genotyped donors of the cohort, an average of about 240,000 unique TCR beta nucleotide sequences were sequenced per donor, around a sixth of them non-productive. An early release that covered 500 to 800 HLA-typed donors contained about 290 gigabases of sequencing data and 80 million or so unique TCR sequences. Every discovery cohort repertoire had been produced on one sequencing platform. Rather than using new phenotypic data, the later analysis identified candidate immune exposures from TCR beta sequences and from how often those sequences occurred across donors. An earlier analysis of about 600 of the donors used high-throughput TCR beta sequencing to judge whether each TCR beta V gene segment behaved as functional or pseudogenic. Besides the first cohort of 666 subjects, a separate validation cohort made up of 120 different subjects was used. A later analysis re-examined previously published TCR beta repertoires from hundreds of donors and added high-resolution HLA genotyping to investigate patterns of TCR occurrence. Donor age, sex, ethnicity and CMV serostatus were compiled together with the repertoire data. The study was designed to test whether signatures of past pathogen exposure could be identified by cataloging public T cell receptors. The study combined high-throughput TCR immunosequencing, statistical association of individual TCRs with disease status, and machine learning to predict cytomegalovirus infection status. HLA typing included class I and class II loci at four-digit resolution. The number of typed donors differed by locus: about 620-630 for A, B, C, DRB1 and DQB1; 500 to 550 for DQA1; approximately 600 for DPA1; and roughly 490 for DPB1. A later genetic analysis took genome-wide SNP genotypes for about 55% of the 666 donors and used that subset as a discovery cohort. Using immunosequencing, the study profiled T cell repertoires from 640 or so subjects and related those repertoires to cytomegalovirus serostatus. Of the approximately 400 genotyped donors, approximately 80% fell in the genetic ancestry cluster associated with self-reported Caucasian donors. Here is what the overall study found, with its caveats: A later analysis found that HLA-associated TCR beta chains were more clonally expanded and had lower generation probabilities than equally common non-associated chains. Correlated functional status among segregating V segments might reflect linkage disequilibrium, but an unknown experimental factor could not be ruled out. Because the 87-base-pair reads could not distinguish some IMGT-functional V segments, including TRBV6-2 and TRBV6-3, those segments were excluded. At a false discovery rate of 0.05, a later analysis linked around 17,000 TCR beta sequences to specific HLA alleles. Across donors, most TCR sequences were observed very rarely, whereas some public TCRs were present in many individuals. Three of the identified cytomegalovirus-associated TCR beta chains were confirmed in vitro to be specific for cytomegalovirus antigens. Presence/absence analyses assumed roughly uniform sequencing depth across donors, an assumption that may not hold. A further reported finding was that TCR beta sequences accurately predicted the HLA-A and HLA-B alleles for most subjects in the first cohort. In a later genetic analysis, fewer N-insertions in productive TCRs were reported among donors in an Asian-associated ancestry cluster than the roughly 640-donor mean. The study listed 150 to 200 TCR beta chains as associated with cytomegalovirus. A later genetic analysis associated a missense DCLRE1C variant with V-gene and J-gene trimming of TCR beta chains, and an independent cohort replicated the association. According to the authors, the approach could potentially be generalized to other disease states and immunological phenotypes. This cohort had only TCR beta chains sequenced, and the lack of alpha or paired-chain data limited which features could be detected. In an earlier analysis of roughly 500 of the donors, most TCR beta V segments appeared in productive rearrangements about 90% or about 30% of the time, broadly matching IMGT annotations. HLA typing was unavailable for some donors at each locus, so association tests used only the typed subset. A later analysis found that TCR association rates varied across HLA loci, with DRB1 alleles showing the most associated TCRs and HLA-C alleles the fewest. Strong co-occurrence of HLA alleles, especially DR and DQ, made assigning TCR associations to individual alleles difficult. A group of highly shared sequence variants was considered likely to be a technical artifact of the sequencing pipeline. For the cohort, immune exposure information was limited to CMV serostatus. Cytomegalovirus status was reported to be diagnosed by the classifier with high specificity and sensitivity in both the original and validation cohorts. A later analysis reported that several top co-occurrence clusters appeared linked to parvovirus B19, influenza, CMV and Epstein-Barr virus. Because counts were too low, seventeen rarely observed V segments, including chromosome 9 orphons, were excluded from the earlier analysis of several hundred of the donors. According to a later analysis, most CMV-associated TCR beta chains appeared to be HLA-restricted, and the HLA associations seemed to be driven largely by CMV exposure.

Comment on this clone: The antigen it binds to is not known. No quality values exist for individual bases; no much larger clone is one base distant.

The CDR3 measures 15 amino acids from cysteine to phenylalanine. Only the CDR3 portion is preserved as DNA: 45 bases, with reading frame beginning at the first base. CDR1 and CDR2 are read off the germline V gene (reference sequence) as MNHEY and SMNVEV. V is trimmed back by 5 bases and J by 0 bases, and the junction contains 3 bases that no gene match accounts for. In total, 600 or so healthy bone marrow donors made up the cohort. Cohort members were all nominally healthy when sampled, although unrecorded immune exposures were likely present. The donor tested CMV seronegative and was one of the 352 seronegative cohort members. Each donor provided a peripheral blood sample, and peripheral blood mononuclear cells were used for TCR beta sequencing. Genomic DNA extraction from the blood cell samples was performed with the Qiagen DNeasy Blood Extraction Kit. Libraries were built with the immunoSEQ multiplex PCR assay. For the multiplex PCR, a mixture combining 60 forward primers for TCR Vbeta segments and 13 reverse primers for TCR Jbeta segments was used. A multiplex PCR assay on genomic DNA amplified the CDR3 region of rearranged TCR beta genes. On the Illumina HiSeq System, the amplified TCR beta libraries were sequenced as 87-base-pair reads. The paper's data handling went like this. Across the 600 to 700 repertoires, a later analysis counted tens of millions of unique TCR beta chains, around 10 million of which were shared by at least two donors. To remove PCR and sequencing errors, raw reads were error-corrected and collapsed into unique sequences using a nearest-neighbor algorithm that merged closely related sequences. CDR3 sequences were aligned to IMGT reference sequences to assign V, D and J gene segments. For a sequence to be retained, a match of at least six nucleotides to both a V gene segment and a J gene segment was required. Rearrangements were classified as productive when the CDR3 lacked stop codons and remained in frame with V and J, and all other rearrangements were classified as non-productive. CDR3 was defined according to IMGT convention as the region running from the second conserved V-encoded cysteine to the conserved J-encoded phenylalanine. The earlier analysis of some 600 of the donors excluded sequences that lacked an unambiguous match to a single V gene segment. In an earlier analysis of approximately 500 of the donors, a V segment was called functional when productive rearrangements were above 56.7%, and segregating when the standard deviation between donors exceeded 5%. To diagnose cytomegalovirus status from the catalog of TCR beta chain sequences, a statistical classification framework was built. V and J gene assignment, in a later analysis, came from comparing TCR nucleotide sequences with IMGT/GENE-DB human TR gene sequences. Using the TCRdist pipeline, a later analysis assigned CDR3 sequences along with most-parsimonious VDJ recombination scenarios. In a later analysis, every TCR beta chain was defined by the combination of its CDR3 amino acid sequence and its V-gene family, and reads without a unique V-gene family were dropped. As a way to deal with suspected cross-contamination and a sequencing artifact, a later analysis dropped 450 to 600 nucleotide sequences that were highly shared and had low generation probability. In a later analysis, a clonal expansion index was calculated for each public chain from normalized within-repertoire ranks of inferred template counts. A later analysis computed generation probabilities with a VDJ recombination model fitted to out-of-frame rearrangements, and checked the results against IGoR. In a later analysis, TCR-TCR, TCR-HLA and TCR-CMV co-occurrence was scored with hypergeometric tests, and a repertoire-size bias correction was applied to TCR pairs. To estimate false discovery rates, a later analysis permuted the HLA or CMV assignments 20 times. In a later analysis, co-occurring TCRs were grouped with DBSCAN, and TCRdist sequence similarity was added when clustering was performed within HLA-allele-positive subsets. Repertoires with fewer than 30,000 or more than 120,000 public chains, plus five repertoires with anomalous nucleotide sharing, were excluded from co-occurrence clustering. The clones in this table, taken by TCRdb from immuneACCESS, are in-frame only. Not every clone is retained; where verified, under half of the shortfall comes from an unresolved V gene, and the cause of the rest is unknown. V and J calls and clone size come straight from that table; D and trimming were deduced from the DNA. The sample includes 43,000 or so clones, with 77% observed a single time. The ten largest account for roughly 1.5% of the sample.

The sequencing input was PBMCs. Recombination connected TRBV27 to TRBJ2-7; TRBD1 fits 11 bases in the junction. The sequence derives from a man between 25 and 39 years old in good health and CMV-seronegative. This receptor carries the CDR3 CASSIGTGGSYEQYF. The DNA sequence is given as TGTGCCAGCAGTATAGGGACAGGGGGCTCCTACGAGCAGTACTTC.